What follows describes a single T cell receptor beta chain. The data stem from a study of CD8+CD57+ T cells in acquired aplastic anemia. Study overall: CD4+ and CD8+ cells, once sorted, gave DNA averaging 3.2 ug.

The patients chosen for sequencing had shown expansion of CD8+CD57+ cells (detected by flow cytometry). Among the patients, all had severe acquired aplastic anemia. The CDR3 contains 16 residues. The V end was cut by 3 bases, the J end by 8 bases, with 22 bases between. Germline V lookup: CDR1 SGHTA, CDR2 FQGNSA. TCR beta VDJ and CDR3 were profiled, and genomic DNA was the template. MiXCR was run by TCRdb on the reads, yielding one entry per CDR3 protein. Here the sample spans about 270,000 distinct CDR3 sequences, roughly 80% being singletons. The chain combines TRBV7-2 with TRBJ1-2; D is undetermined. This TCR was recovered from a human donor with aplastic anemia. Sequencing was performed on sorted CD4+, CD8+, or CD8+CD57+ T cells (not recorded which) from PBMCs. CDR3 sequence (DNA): TGTGCCAGCAGCTTGGAGGGAGGCGGCGTCGTACAGGGCTACACCTTC. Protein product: CASSLEGGGVVQGYTF.